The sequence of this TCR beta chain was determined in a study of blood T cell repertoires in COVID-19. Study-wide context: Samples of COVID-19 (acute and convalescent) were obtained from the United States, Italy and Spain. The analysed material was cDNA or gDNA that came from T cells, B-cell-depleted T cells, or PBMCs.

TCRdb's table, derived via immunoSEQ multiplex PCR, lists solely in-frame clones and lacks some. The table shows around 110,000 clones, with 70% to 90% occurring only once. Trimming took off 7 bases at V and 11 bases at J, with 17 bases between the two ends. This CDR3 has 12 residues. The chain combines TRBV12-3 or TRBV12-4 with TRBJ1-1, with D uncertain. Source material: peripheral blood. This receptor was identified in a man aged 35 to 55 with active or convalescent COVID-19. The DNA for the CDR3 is TGTGCCAGCACCCTGGGATTCCCGGGGGCTTTCTTT. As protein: CASTLGFPGAFF.